This entry concerns a single TCR beta chain. Its cognate antigen is unknown. Losses at the gene ends were 8 bases for V and 0 bases for J; bases not matched to a gene: 7. Germline-derived CDR1 and CDR2 are MNHEY and SVGAGI. This CDR3 spans 14 amino acids. The data originate from a study of brain metastases from non-small cell lung cancer. Study conclusions and caveats: T-cell clones appeared expanded in about 64% of brain metastases relative to matched primary tumors.

Assay: immunoSEQ multiplex PCR; the TCRdb copy retains only in-frame clones and omits some. The repertoire holds some 4,500 clones, with nearly 90% as singletons. The sample consisted of tissue from a brain metastasis. The sequence came from a donor at least 40 years old with non-small cell lung cancer. The chain employs TRBV6-5 and TRBJ2-7; 7 bases agree with TRBD1. CDR3 loop: CASEGQASSYEQYF. Here the CDR3 DNA reads TGTGCCAGCGAAGGACAGGCTAGCTCCTACGAGCAGTACTTC.